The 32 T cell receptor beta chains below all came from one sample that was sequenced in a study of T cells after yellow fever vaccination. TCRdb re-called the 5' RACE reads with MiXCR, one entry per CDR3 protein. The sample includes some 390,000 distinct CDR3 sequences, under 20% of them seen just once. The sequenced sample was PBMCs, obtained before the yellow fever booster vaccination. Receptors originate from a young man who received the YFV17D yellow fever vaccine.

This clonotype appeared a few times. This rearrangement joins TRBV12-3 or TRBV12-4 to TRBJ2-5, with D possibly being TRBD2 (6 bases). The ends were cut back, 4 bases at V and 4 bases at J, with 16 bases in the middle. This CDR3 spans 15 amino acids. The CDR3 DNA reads TGTGCCAGCAGTTCTCCCCGGGACGGGGGAGAGACCCAGTACTTC. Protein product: CASSSPRDGGETQYF.

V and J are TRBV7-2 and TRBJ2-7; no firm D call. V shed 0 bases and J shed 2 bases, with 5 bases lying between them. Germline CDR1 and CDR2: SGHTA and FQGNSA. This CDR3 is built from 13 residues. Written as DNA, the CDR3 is TGTGCCAGCAGCTTAGCTCTGACCTACGAGCAGTACGTC. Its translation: CASSLALTYEQYV.

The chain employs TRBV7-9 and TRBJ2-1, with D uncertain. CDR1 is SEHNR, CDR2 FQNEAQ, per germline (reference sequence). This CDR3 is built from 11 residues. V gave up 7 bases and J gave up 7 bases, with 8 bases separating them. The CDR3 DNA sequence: TGTGCCAGCACCGCCCTTAATGAGCAGTTCTTC. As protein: CASTALNEQFF.

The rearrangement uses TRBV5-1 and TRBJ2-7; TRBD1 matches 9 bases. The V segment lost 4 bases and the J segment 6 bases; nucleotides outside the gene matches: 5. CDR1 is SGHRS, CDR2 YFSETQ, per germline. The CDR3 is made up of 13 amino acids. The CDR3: CASSPGTGTEQYV. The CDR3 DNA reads TGCGCCAGCAGCCCAGGGACAGGGACCGAGCAGTACGTC.

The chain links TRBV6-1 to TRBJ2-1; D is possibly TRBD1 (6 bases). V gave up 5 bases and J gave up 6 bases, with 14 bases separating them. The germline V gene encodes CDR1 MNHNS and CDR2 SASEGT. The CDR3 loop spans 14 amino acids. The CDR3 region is CASSSSGTSNEQFF. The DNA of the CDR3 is TGTGCCAGCAGTTCATCCGGGACATCCAATGAGCAGTTCTTC.

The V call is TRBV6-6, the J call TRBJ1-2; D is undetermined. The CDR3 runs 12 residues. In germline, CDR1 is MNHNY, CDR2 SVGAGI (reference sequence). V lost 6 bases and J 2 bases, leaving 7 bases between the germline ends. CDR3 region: CASRTGNYGYTF. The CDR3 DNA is TGTGCCAGCAGGACCGGGAACTATGGCTACACCTTC.

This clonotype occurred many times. The CDR3 sequence is CASSYGQVYEQYF. CDR3 sequence (DNA): TGTGCCAGCAGTTACGGACAGGTCTACGAGCAGTACTTC. The V call is TRBV28, the J call TRBJ2-7, with 7 positions matching TRBD1. V was clipped by 4 bases and J by 3 bases; unmatched bases: 3. The CDR3 runs 13 residues. Germline CDR1 MDHEN, CDR2 SYDVKM.

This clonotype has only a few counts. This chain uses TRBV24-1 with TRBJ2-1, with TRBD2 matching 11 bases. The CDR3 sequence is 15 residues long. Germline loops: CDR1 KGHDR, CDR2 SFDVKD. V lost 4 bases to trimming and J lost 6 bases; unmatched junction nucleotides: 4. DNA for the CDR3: TGTGCCACCAGTGACCCCGGACTAGCGGGCAATGAGCAGTTCTTC. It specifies CATSDPGLAGNEQFF.

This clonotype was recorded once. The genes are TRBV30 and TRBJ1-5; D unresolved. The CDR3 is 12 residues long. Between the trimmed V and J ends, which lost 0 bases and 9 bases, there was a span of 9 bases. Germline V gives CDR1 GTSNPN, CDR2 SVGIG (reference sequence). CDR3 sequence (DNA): TGTGCCTGGAGTGTATTAATAGGGCCCCAGCATTTT. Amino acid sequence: CAWSVLIGPQHF.

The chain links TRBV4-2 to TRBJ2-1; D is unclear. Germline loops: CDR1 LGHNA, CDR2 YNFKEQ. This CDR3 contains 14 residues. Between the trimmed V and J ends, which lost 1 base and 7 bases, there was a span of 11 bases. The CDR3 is CASSQVGYPNEQFF. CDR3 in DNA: TGTGCCAGCAGCCAAGTCGGGTATCCAAATGAGCAGTTCTTC.

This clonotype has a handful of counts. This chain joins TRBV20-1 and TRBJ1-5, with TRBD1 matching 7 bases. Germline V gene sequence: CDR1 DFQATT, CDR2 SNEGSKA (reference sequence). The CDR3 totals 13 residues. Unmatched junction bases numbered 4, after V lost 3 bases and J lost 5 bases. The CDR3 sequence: CSASQGTDQPQHF. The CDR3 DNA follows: TGCAGTGCTAGTCAGGGGACAGATCAGCCCCAGCATTTT.

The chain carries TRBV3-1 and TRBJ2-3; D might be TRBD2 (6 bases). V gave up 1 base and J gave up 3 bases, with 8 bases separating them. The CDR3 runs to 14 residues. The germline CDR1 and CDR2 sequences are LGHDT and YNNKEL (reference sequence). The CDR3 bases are TGTGCCAGCAGCCAAGGACTAGGGACAGATACGCAGTATTTT. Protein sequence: CASSQGLGTDTQYF.

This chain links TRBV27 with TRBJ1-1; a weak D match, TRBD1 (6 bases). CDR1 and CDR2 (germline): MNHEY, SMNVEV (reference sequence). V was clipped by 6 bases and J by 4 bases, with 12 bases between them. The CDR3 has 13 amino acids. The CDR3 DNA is TGTGCCAGCAGGCCGGGGGGCGGCACTGAAGCTTTCTTT. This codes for CASRPGGGTEAFF.

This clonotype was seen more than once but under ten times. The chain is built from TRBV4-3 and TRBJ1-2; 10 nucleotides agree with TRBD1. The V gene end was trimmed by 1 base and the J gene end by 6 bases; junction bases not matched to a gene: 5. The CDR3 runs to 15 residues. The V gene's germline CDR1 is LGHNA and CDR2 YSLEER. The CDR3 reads CASSQVSGQGDGYTF. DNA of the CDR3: TGCGCCAGCAGCCAAGTCTCCGGACAGGGGGATGGCTACACCTTC.

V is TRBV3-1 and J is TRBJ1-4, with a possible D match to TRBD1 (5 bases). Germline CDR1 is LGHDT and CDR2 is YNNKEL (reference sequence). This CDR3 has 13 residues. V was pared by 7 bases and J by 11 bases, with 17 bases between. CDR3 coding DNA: TGTGCCAGCACCTCGGCAGGGAACGATAAACTGTTTTTT. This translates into CASTSAGNDKLFF.

The chain's CDR3 is CASSWYPTSMNTEAFF. The DNA for the CDR3 is TGCGCCAGCAGCTGGTACCCGACAAGCATGAACACTGAAGCTTTCTTT. The rearrangement links TRBV5-1 to TRBJ1-1, with D unresolved. V lost 3 bases and J lost 0, with 15 bases in between. Germline V gene data show CDR1 as SGHRS and CDR2 as YFSETQ. This CDR3 spans 16 amino acids.

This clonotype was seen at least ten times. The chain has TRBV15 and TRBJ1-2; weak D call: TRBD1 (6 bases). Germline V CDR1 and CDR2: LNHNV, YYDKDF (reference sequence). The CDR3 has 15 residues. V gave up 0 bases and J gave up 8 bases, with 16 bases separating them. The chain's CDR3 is CATSRDYFPGEGYTF. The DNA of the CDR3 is TGTGCCACCAGCAGAGATTATTTTCCAGGGGAGGGCTACACCTTC.

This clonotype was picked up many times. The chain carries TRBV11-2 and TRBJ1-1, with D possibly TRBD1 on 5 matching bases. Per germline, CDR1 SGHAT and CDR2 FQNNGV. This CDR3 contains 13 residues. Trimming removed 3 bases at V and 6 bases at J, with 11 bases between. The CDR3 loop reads CASSFSRAAEAFF. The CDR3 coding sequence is TGTGCCAGCAGCTTTAGCAGGGCCGCTGAAGCTTTCTTT. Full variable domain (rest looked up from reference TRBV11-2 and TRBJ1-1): EAGVAQSPRYKIIEKRQSVAFWCNPISGHATLYWYQQILGQGPKLLIQFQNNGVVDDSQLPKDRFSAERLKGVDSTLKIQPAKLEDSAVYLCASSFSRAAEAFFGQGTRLTVV.

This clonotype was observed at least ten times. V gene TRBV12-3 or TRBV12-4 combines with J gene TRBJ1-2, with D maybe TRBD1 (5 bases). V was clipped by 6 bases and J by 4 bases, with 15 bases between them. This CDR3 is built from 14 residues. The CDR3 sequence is CASSRQRLTYGYTF. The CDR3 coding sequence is TGTGCCAGCAGCCGACAGCGGCTGACCTATGGCTACACCTTC.

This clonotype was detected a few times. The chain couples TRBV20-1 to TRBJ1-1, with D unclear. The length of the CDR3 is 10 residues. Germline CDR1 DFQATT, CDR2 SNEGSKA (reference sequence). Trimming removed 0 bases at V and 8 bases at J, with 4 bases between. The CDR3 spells CSAREGEAFF. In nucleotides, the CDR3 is TGCAGTGCTAGAGAGGGGGAAGCTTTCTTT.

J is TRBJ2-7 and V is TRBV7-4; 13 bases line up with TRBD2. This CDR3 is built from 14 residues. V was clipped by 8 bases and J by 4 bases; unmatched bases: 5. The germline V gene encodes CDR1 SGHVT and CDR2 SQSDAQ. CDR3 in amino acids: CASGLAGEPYEQYV. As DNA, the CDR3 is TGTGCCAGCGGACTAGCGGGGGAACCTTACGAGCAGTACGTC.

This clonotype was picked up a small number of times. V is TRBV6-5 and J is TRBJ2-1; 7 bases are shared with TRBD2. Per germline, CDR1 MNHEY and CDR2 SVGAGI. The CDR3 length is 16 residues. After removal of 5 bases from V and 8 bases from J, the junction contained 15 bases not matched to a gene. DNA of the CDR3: TGTGCCAGCAGTGACGCCCGACTAGCTTCGTCCGATGAGCAGTTCTTC. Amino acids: CASSDARLASSDEQFF.

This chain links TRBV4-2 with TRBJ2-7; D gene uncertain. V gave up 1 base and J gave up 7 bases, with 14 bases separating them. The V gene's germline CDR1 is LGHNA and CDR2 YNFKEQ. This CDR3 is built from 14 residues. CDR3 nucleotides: TGTGCCAGCAGCCAAGCCGTAGCCCCCTGGGAGCAGTACTTC. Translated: CASSQAVAPWEQYF.

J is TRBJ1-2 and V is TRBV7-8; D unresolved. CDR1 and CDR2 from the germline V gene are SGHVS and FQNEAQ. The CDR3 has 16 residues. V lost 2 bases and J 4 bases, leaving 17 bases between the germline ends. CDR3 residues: CASSLSTGLTPYGYTF. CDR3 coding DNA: TGTGCCAGCAGCTTATCGACCGGACTGACCCCCTATGGCTACACCTTC.

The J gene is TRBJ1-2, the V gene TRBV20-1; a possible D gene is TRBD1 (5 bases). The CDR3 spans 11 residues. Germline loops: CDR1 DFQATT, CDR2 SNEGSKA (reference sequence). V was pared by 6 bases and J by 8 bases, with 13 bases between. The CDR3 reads CSAVPGTGYTF. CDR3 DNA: TGCAGTGCCGTCCCGGGGACCGGCTACACCTTC.

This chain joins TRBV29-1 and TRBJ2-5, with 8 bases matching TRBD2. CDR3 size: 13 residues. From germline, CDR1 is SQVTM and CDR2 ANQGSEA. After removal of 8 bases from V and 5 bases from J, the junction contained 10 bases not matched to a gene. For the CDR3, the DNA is TGCAGCTCTCGACTAGCGCCCCAGGAGACCCAGTACTTC. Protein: CSSRLAPQETQYF.

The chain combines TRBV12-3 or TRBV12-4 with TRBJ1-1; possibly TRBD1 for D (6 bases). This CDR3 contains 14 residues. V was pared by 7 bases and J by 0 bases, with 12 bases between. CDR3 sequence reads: CASTRQDMNTEAFF. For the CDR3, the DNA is TGTGCCAGCACTCGACAGGACATGAACACTGAAGCTTTCTTT.

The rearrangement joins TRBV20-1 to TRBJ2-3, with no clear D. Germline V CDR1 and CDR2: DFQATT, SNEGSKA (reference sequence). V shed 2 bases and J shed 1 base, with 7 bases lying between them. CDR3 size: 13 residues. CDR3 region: CSARYRGTDTQYF. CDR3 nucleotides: TGCAGTGCTAGATATCGGGGCACAGATACGCAGTATTTT.

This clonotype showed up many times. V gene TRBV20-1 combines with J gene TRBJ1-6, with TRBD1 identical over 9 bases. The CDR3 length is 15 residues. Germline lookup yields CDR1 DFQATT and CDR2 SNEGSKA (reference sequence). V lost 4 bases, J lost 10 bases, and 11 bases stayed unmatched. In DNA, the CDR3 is TGCAGTGCTAACCGAGCCGGGACAGGGAGATCACCCCTCCACTTT. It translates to CSANRAGTGRSPLHF.

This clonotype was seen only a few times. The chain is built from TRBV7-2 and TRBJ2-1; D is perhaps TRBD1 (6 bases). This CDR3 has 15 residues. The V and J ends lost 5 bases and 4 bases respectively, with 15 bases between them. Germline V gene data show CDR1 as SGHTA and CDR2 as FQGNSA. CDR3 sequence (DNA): TGTGCCAGCAGCCGTGACAGGAACGCTTACAATGAGCAGTTCTTC. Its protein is CASSRDRNAYNEQFF.

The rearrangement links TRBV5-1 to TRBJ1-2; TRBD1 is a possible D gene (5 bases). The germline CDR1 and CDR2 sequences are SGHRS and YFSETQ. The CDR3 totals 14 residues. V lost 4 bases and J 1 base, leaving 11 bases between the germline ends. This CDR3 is CASSDGGGNYGYTF. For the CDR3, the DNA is TGCGCCAGCAGCGACGGCGGGGGTAACTATGGCTACACCTTC.

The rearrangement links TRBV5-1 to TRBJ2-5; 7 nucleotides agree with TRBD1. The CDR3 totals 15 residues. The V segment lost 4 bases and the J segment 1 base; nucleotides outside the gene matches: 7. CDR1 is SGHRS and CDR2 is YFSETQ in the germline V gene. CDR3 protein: CASSRLTGSQETQYF. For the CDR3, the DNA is TGCGCCAGCAGCCGACTGACAGGGAGCCAAGAGACCCAGTACTTC.